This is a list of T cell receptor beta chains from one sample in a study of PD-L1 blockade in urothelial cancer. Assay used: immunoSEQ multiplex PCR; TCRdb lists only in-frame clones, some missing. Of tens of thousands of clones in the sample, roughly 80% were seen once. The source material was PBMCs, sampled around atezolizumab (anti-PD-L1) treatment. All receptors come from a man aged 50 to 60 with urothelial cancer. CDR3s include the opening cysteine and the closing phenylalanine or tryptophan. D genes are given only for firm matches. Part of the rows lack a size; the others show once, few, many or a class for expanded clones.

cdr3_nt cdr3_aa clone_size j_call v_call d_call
TGTGCCAGCAGCTACGGACTAGCGGGAGGGGGGGAGACCCAGTACTTC CASSYGLAGGGETQYF . TRBJ2-5 TRBV9 TRBD2
TGTGCCAGCAGACTACTAGATGGTGAGCAGTTCTTC CASRLLDGEQFF . TRBJ2-1 TRBV28 .
TGTGCCAGCAGTGAATGGGCAGGGGGCGAAGATACGCAGTATTTT CASSEWAGGEDTQYF . TRBJ2-3 TRBV25-1 TRBD1
TGTGCCAGCTCACAAGAGAGCACTGAAGCTTTCTTT CASSQESTEAFF few TRBJ1-1 TRBV18 .
TGTGCCAGCAGTTCACAGACAGGGAACGCCTATGGCTACACCTTC CASSSQTGNAYGYTF . TRBJ1-2 TRBV27 TRBD1
TGTGCCAGCAGAGGGGACAGGTACAATGAGCAGTTCTTC CASRGDRYNEQFF . TRBJ2-1 TRBV2 TRBD1
TGCAGCGTACAACCGACAGGGAAAAACTCACCCCTCCACTTT CSVQPTGKNSPLHF . TRBJ1-6 TRBV29-1 TRBD1
TGTGCCATCAGTGAGTCGGAACAGGGGAGAGCTTTCTTT CAISESEQGRAFF once TRBJ1-1 TRBV10-3 TRBD1
TGCGCCAGCAGCCAGGCAGGGAAGGGGAGGGGAGGGGAGCTGTTTTTT CASSQAGKGRGGELFF few TRBJ2-2 TRBV4-1 TRBD2
TGTGCCAGCAGCCATTATCCGGAGTTCTCTGGAAACACCATATATTTT CASSHYPEFSGNTIYF once TRBJ1-3 TRBV14 .
TGTGCCAGCGGACTAGCGGGAGATCTTAGGTACGAGCAGTACTTC CASGLAGDLRYEQYF . TRBJ2-7 TRBV2 TRBD2
TGCGCCAGCAGCCAAGTTGTAATTAGCGGGATAATTGGTGGAGAGACCCAGTACTTC CASSQVVISGIIGGETQYF . TRBJ2-5 TRBV4-1 TRBD2
TGTGCCAGCAGCTCTTTGGCGGGACGTGAGTCCTCCTATAATTCACCCCTCCACTTT CASSSLAGRESSYNSPLHF . TRBJ1-6 TRBV5-8 .
TGTGCCACCGAAAACAGGGGCCTTAGCACAGATACGCAGTATTTT CATENRGLSTDTQYF . TRBJ2-3 TRBV2 TRBD1
TGTGCCAGCAGTTACAGCCGGGACTTAGGGAATGAGCAGTTCTTC CASSYSRDLGNEQFF . TRBJ2-1 TRBV2 .
TGTGCCAGCAGGGACAGGGAAGATCAGCCCCAGCATTTT CASRDREDQPQHF medium-sized TRBJ1-5 TRBV2 TRBD1
TGTGCCACACGGACAGGAGTGGGGGAAGCTTTCTTT CATRTGVGEAFF . TRBJ1-1 TRBV6-1 TRBD1
TGTGCCAGCAGTGAAGTACACGGGGGGGTTCGTGATGGCTACACCTTC CASSEVHGGVRDGYTF . TRBJ1-2 TRBV6-1 .
TGTGCCAGCAGCCTTAGACAAAATGAGCAGTTCTTC CASSLRQNEQFF . TRBJ2-1 TRBV7-2 .
TGTGCCAGCAGTTCCGTCGGCACAGATACGCAGTATTTT CASSSVGTDTQYF . TRBJ2-3 TRBV28 .
TGTGCCAGCAGCTTCAGGGTAGCGGGGAACAATGAGCAGTTCTTC CASSFRVAGNNEQFF . TRBJ2-1 TRBV11-2 TRBD2
TGTGCCAGTAGTAAAGGGCGGGGGGCCCGCACAGATACGCAGTATTTT CASSKGRGARTDTQYF few TRBJ2-3 TRBV19 TRBD2
TGTGCCAGCAGGGGGGGGCTAACCTACAATGAGCAGTTCTTC CASRGGLTYNEQFF . TRBJ2-1 TRBV4-2 .
TGCGCCAGCACCCCTGGGAGTAACACCGGGGAGCTGTTTTTT CASTPGSNTGELFF . TRBJ2-2 TRBV10-1 .
TGTGCCAGCAGCTTGGTTCGTTCCTACGAGCAGTACTTC CASSLVRSYEQYF once TRBJ2-7 TRBV5-4 .
TGTGCCAGCAGTGAGACTAGCGGGAGGGCCTTTCGGGATACGCAGTATTTT CASSETSGRAFRDTQYF . TRBJ2-3 TRBV2 TRBD2
TGTGCCCACGGTAGGGGCCAGGGGAAAAACATTCAGTACTTC CAHGRGQGKNIQYF few TRBJ2-4 TRBV30 .
TGTGCCAGCTCAAGGGGACAGAATAACTCACCCCTCCACTTT CASSRGQNNSPLHF . TRBJ1-6 TRBV18 TRBD1
TGCGCCAGCAGCCAAGAGACCTGGCGGGGGTCAGATACGCAGTATTTT CASSQETWRGSDTQYF . TRBJ2-3 TRBV4-1 TRBD2
TGCGCCAGCAGCCCTAACTCGCGGGGCTACGAGCAGTACTTC CASSPNSRGYEQYF . TRBJ2-7 TRBV5-1 .
TGTGCCAGCAGCGTAACGGGAGGGCCCAACAATGAGCAGTTCTTC CASSVTGGPNNEQFF . TRBJ2-1 TRBV9 TRBD2
TGTGCCAGCAGTTCGGACAGGGGAACGCAGTATTTT CASSSDRGTQYF few TRBJ2-3 TRBV5-4 TRBD1
TGTGCCAGCTCACCATCGGGGACTAAGAACACTGAAGCTTTCTTT CASSPSGTKNTEAFF . TRBJ1-1 TRBV18 .
TGTGCCACCAGCCAGGGGGCAGCAACTAATGAAAAACTGTTTTTT CATSQGAATNEKLFF . TRBJ1-4 TRBV15 TRBD1
TGCGCCAGCAGCCAAGACTGGAGAGGTAGCGGAGAGACCCAGTACTTC CASSQDWRGSGETQYF . TRBJ2-5 TRBV4-1 .
TGTGCCAGCAGTGAGGAGGGGTTAGCCCTCCACTTT CASSEEGLALHF . TRBJ1-6 TRBV2 .
TGCGCCAGCAGCCAAGTCTTGAGCTCCTACAATGAGCAGTTCTTC CASSQVLSSYNEQFF few TRBJ2-1 TRBV4-1 .
TGTGCCAGCAGCGAGCGGGGTTGGAGCACAGATACGCAGTATTTT CASSERGWSTDTQYF . TRBJ2-3 TRBV27 TRBD2
TGCGCCAGCAGCTTGTCTCTAGCGGTCTCGGGGGAGCTGTTTTTT CASSLSLAVSGELFF . TRBJ2-2 TRBV5-1 TRBD2
TGTGCCAGCAGTTTTGTGGGCCGCCCGGATACGCAGTATTTT CASSFVGRPDTQYF . TRBJ2-3 TRBV27 .
TGTGCCAGCAGCAGAGACAGGGTCGAGAACACTGAAGCTTTCTTT CASSRDRVENTEAFF . TRBJ1-1 TRBV7-9 TRBD1
TGTGCCAGCAGTCGCGGTGGCTCCTATAATTCACCCCTCCACTTT CASSRGGSYNSPLHF . TRBJ1-6 TRBV28 .
TGTGCCAGCAGTGAAGGGACTAGCGCCAATGAGCAGTTCTTC CASSEGTSANEQFF . TRBJ2-1 TRBV6-4 TRBD2
TGTGCCAGCAGGCGGGGGGGCATGCTTGGAGATACGCAGTATTTT CASRRGGMLGDTQYF . TRBJ2-3 TRBV4-2 TRBD2